What follows are 18 T cell receptor beta chains derived from one specimen sequenced in a study of T cell responses to AZD1222 COVID-19 vaccine. Measured with immunoSEQ multiplex PCR; TCRdb has only the in-frame clones, and not every one. The table shows some 130,000 clones, with about nine tenths occurring only once. The material was peripheral blood, obtained on day 0 of AZD1222 vaccination. Receptor source: an adult in good health.

The chain joins TRBV19 to TRBJ2-7; tentatively, D is TRBD1 or TRBD2 (5 bases each). V lost 3 bases and J lost 0, with 15 bases in between. This CDR3 region has 16 residues. In germline, CDR1 is LNHDA, CDR2 SQIVND (reference sequence). The CDR3 nucleotides read TGTGCCAGTAGTATCAGGGTTGCAGGAGGCTCCTACGAGCAGTACTTC. It is translated as CASSIRVAGGSYEQYF.

The rearrangement joins TRBV28 to TRBJ1-5, with TRBD1 as a possible D gene (6 bases). V lost 3 bases, J lost 4 bases, and 13 bases lay in between. Germline CDR1 MDHEN, CDR2 SYDVKM. The CDR3 runs to 15 residues. CDR3 sequence (DNA): TGTGCCAGCAGTTTTGCTGACAGGCCGAATCAGCCCCAGCATTTT. Translated, it gives CASSFADRPNQPQHF.

The V gene is TRBV6-4, the J gene TRBJ2-1; D is unresolved. The CDR3 sequence is 11 residues long. Germline V lookup: CDR1 MRHNA, CDR2 SNTAGT. Trimming removed 9 bases at V and 9 bases at J, with 12 bases between. In nucleotides, the CDR3 is TGTGCCAGTGCGCTAGGCGGTGAGCAGTTCTTC. Its protein product is CASALGGEQFF.

This chain links TRBV13 with TRBJ1-6, with D possibly TRBD1 on 6 matching bases. Germline loops: CDR1 PRHDT, CDR2 FYEKMQ (reference sequence). V lost 1 base and J lost 10, with 14 bases in between. The CDR3 has 15 amino acids. The CDR3: CASSLDPRGGSPLHF. DNA for the CDR3: TGTGCCAGCAGCTTAGATCCCAGGGGAGGATCACCCCTCCACTTT.

The chain recombines TRBV19 with TRBJ2-7; D assignment may be TRBD1 or TRBD2 (5 bases each). The CDR3 has 12 residues. Germline values: CDR1 LNHDA, CDR2 SQIVND (reference sequence). The germline V and J ends were trimmed by 6 bases and 6 bases, with 12 bases remaining between them. CDR3 nucleotide sequence: TGTGCCAGTAGCCTCCGGGACGGCGAGCAGTACTTC. Its translation is CASSLRDGEQYF.

The chain combines TRBV20-1 with TRBJ2-5; 11 nucleotides agree with TRBD2. Germline CDR1 DFQATT, CDR2 SNEGSKA (reference sequence). The CDR3 consists of 16 residues. V was pared by 3 bases and J by 9 bases, with 15 bases of the junction left unmatched. CDR3 DNA: TGCAGTGCTAGTCCCACTAGCGGGGGACCCAAACGGGCCCAGTACTTC. Protein: CSASPTSGGPKRAQYF.

The J gene is TRBJ1-6, the V gene TRBV5-6, with a tentative D call TRBD1 (5 bases). V dropped 2 bases and J dropped 9 bases, with 12 bases sitting between them. The CDR3 has 14 amino acids. From germline, CDR1 is SGHDT and CDR2 YYEEEE. CDR3 in amino acids: CASSFTGEGSPLHF. The DNA of the CDR3 is TGTGCCAGCAGCTTTACAGGCGAGGGTTCACCCCTCCACTTT.

The genes are TRBV25-1 and TRBJ1-1; D is unclear. Germline CDR1 and CDR2: MGHDK and SYGVNS. There are 16 residues in the CDR3. V was cut by 5 bases and J by 1 base, with 17 bases left in between. In nucleotides, the CDR3 is TGTGCCAGCAGTCCCTCCGGACTCAACCCGAACACTGAAGCTTTCTTT. Amino acids: CASSPSGLNPNTEAFF.

The chain uses TRBV4-1 and TRBJ2-7, with D unresolved. V was pared by 2 bases and J by 5 bases, with 7 bases between. The CDR3 has 12 residues. The germline V gene encodes CDR1 MGHRA and CDR2 YSYEKL. CDR3 region: CASSQFRNEQYF. CDR3 nucleotides: TGCGCCAGCAGCCAATTTCGGAACGAGCAGTACTTC.

This clone appeared once. In this CDR3 the conserved last residue, phenylalanine or tryptophan, is missing, so a read error is likely. The limits of the CDR3 on the DNA are not certain, so only TCRdb's listed CDR3 is given. The chain employs TRBV27 and TRBJ1-1; TRBD1 was called by the table and not checked on the DNA. Per the germline V gene, CDR1 is MNHEY and CDR2 is SMNVEV (reference sequence). The CDR3 extends over 9 residues, inclusive of both ends. CDR3 loop: CASSPNSSV.

The rearrangement uses TRBV5-1 and TRBJ2-7, with TRBD2 matching 12 bases. J was trimmed by 5 bases and V by 0 bases; bases with no gene match: 3. The CDR3 loop spans 15 amino acids. CDR1 and CDR2 (germline): SGHRS, YFSETQ. The CDR3 nucleotides read TGCGCCAGCAGCTTGGGGCTAGCGGGGGGGAACGAGCAGTACTTC. Translating it yields CASSLGLAGGNEQYF.

This chain joins TRBV18 and TRBJ1-5, with D uncertain. The V and J ends lost 1 base and 6 bases respectively, with 7 bases between them. The CDR3 runs 13 residues. Germline values: CDR1 KGHSH, CDR2 LQKENI. The CDR3 is CASSPRGSQPQHF. CDR3 bases: TGTGCCAGCTCACCACGAGGCAGTCAGCCCCAGCATTTT.

In the case of this clone: Other DNA variants within this sample encode the same CDR3. The chain uses TRBV5-1 and TRBJ2-3; the D gene could be TRBD1 or TRBD2 (6 bases each). The ends were cut back, 5 bases at V and 1 base at J, with 8 bases in the middle. This CDR3 has 13 residues. Germline V lookup: CDR1 SGHRS, CDR2 YFSETQ. The CDR3 DNA follows: TGCGCCAGCAGTAGGGGGGGCACAGATACGCAGTATTTT. This sequence encodes CASSRGGTDTQYF.

The chain links TRBV5-1 to TRBJ2-7, with 10 bases that match TRBD1. Germline values: CDR1 SGHRS, CDR2 YFSETQ. The CDR3 is 19 amino acids. J gave up 3 bases and V 3 bases, and 18 bases lay outside the gene matches. The CDR3 sequence: CASSSFPTAGTGVLYEQYF. CDR3 bases: TGCGCCAGCAGCTCGTTCCCAACAGCAGGGACAGGGGTGCTCTACGAGCAGTACTTC.

The gene calls are TRBV27 and TRBJ1-5; D possibly corresponds to TRBD1 (5 bases). With 0 bases removed from V and 1 base from J, the gap between germline ends came to 10 bases. The CDR3 sequence is 16 residues long. From germline, CDR1 is MNHEY and CDR2 SMNVEV (reference sequence). The CDR3 DNA reads TGTGCCAGCAGTTTATCGGTTCAGGGAAGCAATCAGCCCCAGCATTTT. Translating it yields CASSLSVQGSNQPQHF.

This chain links TRBV5-5 with TRBJ1-5, with 7 bases lining up with TRBD1. CDR3 length: 17 residues. With V trimmed by 4 bases and J by 0 bases, 10 bases remained unmatched. CDR1 SGHKS and CDR2 YYEKEE come from the germline V gene (reference sequence). CDR3 DNA: TGTGCCAGCAGCACGGGACAGCCCAAAGCTAGCAATCAGCCCCAGCATTTT. Its protein is CASSTGQPKASNQPQHF.

This clone was counted a single time. The CDR3 nucleotides are TGTGCCAGCAGTTACACACACGGCAACTACGAGCAGTACTTC. It yields the protein CASSYTHGNYEQYF. The chain couples TRBV6-5 to TRBJ2-7, with unresolved D. This CDR3 has 14 amino acids. Trimming shortened V by 2 bases and J by 3 bases, and 11 bases separated the two germline ends. Germline CDR1 MNHEY, CDR2 SVGAGI.

In its sample, this clone was seen a few times. The rearrangement links TRBV7-9 to TRBJ2-7; 7 bases line up with TRBD1. Trimming at V came to 5 bases and at J to 3 bases, leaving 13 bases not matched to a gene. This CDR3 region has 16 residues. Germline-derived CDR1 and CDR2 are SEHNR and FQNEAQ (reference sequence). The CDR3 is CASSARATGINYEQYF. CDR3 nucleotides: TGTGCCAGCAGCGCACGGGCGACAGGGATCAACTACGAGCAGTACTTC.